This T cell receptor (beta chain) was observed in a study of CD8 T cells in Susac syndrome. Random hexamers served to reverse transcribe about 0.5 to 1 ug RNA. TCRdb re-called the immunoSEQ multiplex PCR reads with MiXCR, one entry per CDR3 protein. The sample includes about 210,000 distinct CDR3 sequences, approximately 95% seen only once; the top ten take 0.095%. Germline assignment: CDR1 MGHRA and CDR2 YSYEKL. The V and J ends lost 0 bases and 7 bases respectively, with 16 bases between them. The CDR3 runs to 16 residues. Material: CD4+ T cells from PBMCs. This chain joins TRBV4-1 and TRBJ2-1; possibly TRBD2 for D (6 bases). This TCR was recovered from a human donor with multiple sclerosis. The CDR3 protein is CASSQDGRGALNEQFF. CDR3 sequence (DNA): TGCGCCAGCAGCCAAGATGGCCGCGGGGCCTTGAATGAGCAGTTCTTC.